These 26 T cell receptor beta chains were sequenced from one sample in a study of T cells in Graves' hyperthyroidism and ophthalmopathy. Amplified regions were TCR beta CDR3 sequences from RNA transcripts. HTBI primers were the set used in a first-round RT-PCR of the TCR CDR3. Via MiXCR, TCRdb re-called the multiplex PCR reads, giving one row per CDR3 protein. Of around 420,000 distinct CDR3 sequences listed, roughly an eighth were seen once; the top ten hold approximately 5.8%. Specimen: blood. These receptors came from a woman between 18 and 29 years old with Graves' hyperthyroidism.

As for this clonotype: Since a much larger clone is just one base distant, this may be a read error. This chain joins TRBV30 and TRBJ1-5; tentative D call: TRBD1 (5 bases). From germline, CDR1 is GTSNPN and CDR2 SVGIG (reference sequence). Deletions cut 1 base from V and 1 base from J, with 8 bases between. This CDR3 has 14 residues. The CDR3 sequence is CAWSARGSNQPQHF. The CDR3 region has the DNA TGTGCCTGGAGTGCCCGGGGCAGCAATCAGCCCCAGCATTTT.

The V call is TRBV2, the J call TRBJ2-1; D may be TRBD2 (5 bases). CDR3 length: 14 amino acids. V gave up 4 bases and J gave up 5 bases, with 12 bases separating them. The germline CDR1 and CDR2 sequences are SNHLY and FYNNEI. The DNA of the CDR3 is TGTGCCAGCAGTGGGTCTAGCAGAGACAATGAGCAGTTCTTC. It is translated as CASSGSSRDNEQFF.

This clonotype was detected ten times or more. The chain joins TRBV7-8 to TRBJ2-5; 10 bases are shared with TRBD1. Per germline, CDR1 SGHVS and CDR2 FQNEAQ. The length of the CDR3 is 15 residues. V gave up 5 bases and J gave up 1 base; unmatched junction bases: 4. CDR3 region: CASSKTGGSQETQYF. The CDR3 DNA reads as TGTGCCAGCAGCAAGACAGGGGGCTCCCAAGAGACCCAGTACTTC.

As for this clonotype: A clone one base away is much larger, so this may be a read error. This chain links TRBV11-3 with TRBJ2-7; D call uncertain. Germline V gene lookup returns CDR1 SGHNT and CDR2 YENEEA. The CDR3 runs 13 residues. The CDR3 reads CASSLDETYERYF. The CDR3 DNA reads as TGTGCCAGCAGCTTAGACGAGACCTACGAGCGGTACTTC. Looking up the rest from reference TRBV11-3 and TRBJ2-7 gives the full variable domain: EAGVVQSPRYKIIEKKQPVAFWCNPISGHNTLYWYLQNLGQGPELLIRYENEEAVDDSQLPKDRFSAERLKGVDSTLKIQPAELGDSAVYLCASSLDETYERYFGPGTRLTVT.

This clonotype appeared many times. V is TRBV5-1 and J is TRBJ2-2; 9 bases align to TRBD1. Germline V gene sequence: CDR1 SGHRS, CDR2 YFSETQ. V lost 4 bases and J lost 4; bases outside the gene matches: 8. This CDR3 is 16 amino acids long. The CDR3, as DNA: TGCGCCAGCAGCCCCCCCTGGGACAGGGTCACCGGGGAGCTGTTTTTT. Translating it yields CASSPPWDRVTGELFF.

The chain employs TRBV20-1 and TRBJ2-1, with TRBD2 identical over 9 bases. This CDR3 comprises 15 residues. V lost 0 bases to trimming and J lost 7 bases; unmatched junction nucleotides: 7. Germline V gene lookup returns CDR1 DFQATT and CDR2 SNEGSKA (reference sequence). Here the CDR3 DNA reads TGCAGTGCTAGAGATTTAGCGGGAGAATCGAATGAGCAGTTCTTC. This translates into CSARDLAGESNEQFF.

This clonotype has ten or more counts. The chain has TRBV28 and TRBJ2-1; D unresolved. Germline V gene sequence: CDR1 MDHEN, CDR2 SYDVKM. The CDR3 contains 12 residues. With 5 bases removed from V and 4 bases from J, the gap between germline ends came to 6 bases. CDR3 sequence (DNA): TGTGCCAGCAGTCCACAGTACAATGAGCAGTTCTTC. Encoded protein: CASSPQYNEQFF.

This clonotype has at least ten counts. V usage is TRBV11-2 and J usage is TRBJ2-1, with D perhaps matching TRBD2 (5 bases). The CDR3 spans 13 residues. V gave up 0 bases and J gave up 10 bases, with 10 bases separating them. Germline values: CDR1 SGHAT, CDR2 FQNNGV. In DNA, the CDR3 is TGTGCCAGCAGCTTAGATCGGGGTACCGAGCAGTTCTTC. This gives the protein CASSLDRGTEQFF.

The table lists this clonotype with many counts. The chain carries TRBV28 and TRBJ2-7; TRBD1 agrees at 8 bases. The CDR3 runs 13 residues. Germline V lookup: CDR1 MDHEN, CDR2 SYDVKM. V gave up 10 bases and J gave up 6 bases; unmatched junction bases: 11. CDR3 sequence (DNA): TGTGCCAACATGGACAGGGCTCTGGGCGAGCAGTACTTC. Encoded protein: CANMDRALGEQYF.

This clonotype was seen many times. The J gene is TRBJ2-7, the V gene TRBV7-3; TRBD1 is a possible D gene (6 bases). The CDR3 consists of 13 residues. Trimming removed 3 bases from V and 3 bases from J, with 9 bases in between. The germline CDR1 and CDR2 sequences are SGHTA and FQGTGA. The CDR3 region is CASSFAGDYEQYF. In DNA form, the CDR3 reads TGTGCCAGCAGCTTCGCAGGGGACTACGAGCAGTACTTC.

This clonotype was seen repeatedly, ten times or more. The V and J genes are TRBV2 and TRBJ1-3; TRBD1 agrees at 9 bases. The germline V gene has CDR1 SNHLY and CDR2 FYNNEI. CDR3 length: 15 residues. V dropped 6 bases and J dropped 3; count of bases not matched to a gene: 6. CDR3 DNA: TGTGCCAGCAGAACCACAGGGGGCGATGGAAACACCATATATTTT. Its translation: CASRTTGGDGNTIYF.

This clonotype appeared many times. The chain joins TRBV2 to TRBJ2-1, with D perhaps matching TRBD1 (6 bases). There are 14 residues in the CDR3. Trimming pared 5 bases from V and 9 bases from J, leaving 17 bases between. Germline-derived CDR1 and CDR2 are SNHLY and FYNNEI. The CDR3 region has the DNA TGTGCCAGCAGTAATGCGGACAGTAAGGGTGAGCAGTTCTTC. Residues: CASSNADSKGEQFF.

This chain links TRBV28 with TRBJ2-2, with 10 bases matching TRBD1. The CDR3 covers 14 residues. The germline V gene has CDR1 MDHEN and CDR2 SYDVKM. V gave up 3 bases and J gave up 16 bases; unmatched junction bases: 11. CDR3 bases: TGTGCCAGCAGTTTCAGAACCCCGGGACAGGGGAAGTTTTTT. Its translation: CASSFRTPGQGKFF.

This clonotype was seen repeatedly, ten times or more. This chain uses TRBV6-1 with TRBJ1-2; no clear D gene. V was pared by 5 bases and J by 0 bases, with 7 bases between. This CDR3 comprises 13 residues. Germline V gene sequence: CDR1 MNHNS, CDR2 SASEGT. The CDR3 loop reads CASSFGSNYGYTF. For the CDR3, the DNA is TGTGCCAGCAGTTTCGGCTCTAACTATGGCTACACCTTC.

The gene calls are TRBV27 and TRBJ2-7; possibly TRBD1 for D (5 bases). Germline V gene lookup returns CDR1 MNHEY and CDR2 SMNVEV (reference sequence). This CDR3 has 13 residues. V dropped 8 bases and J dropped 7 bases, with 18 bases sitting between them. The CDR3: CASSLRQGWEQYF. CDR3 in DNA: TGTGCCAGCTCCTTGCGGCAGGGTTGGGAGCAGTACTTC.

The chain combines TRBV28 with TRBJ1-4; D possibly corresponds to TRBD1 (6 bases). Germline loops: CDR1 MDHEN, CDR2 SYDVKM. V lost 6 bases, J lost 6 bases, and 20 bases lay in between. There are 16 residues in the CDR3. CDR3 protein: CASSLPYRVGDEKLFF. CDR3 nucleotides: TGTGCCAGCAGCCTACCCTACAGGGTAGGGGATGAAAAACTGTTTTTT.

This clonotype was counted only a few times. It may be a read error: a sequence one base away is much more abundant. This chain's CDR3 is CASSYQGAETQYF. CDR3 sequence (DNA): TGTGCCAGCAGTTACCAGGGGGCGGAGACCCAGTACTTC. J is TRBJ2-5 and V is TRBV6-2 or TRBV6-3, with 8 bases matching TRBD1. CDR1 and CDR2 from the germline V gene are MNHEY and SVGEGT. V gave up 2 bases and J gave up 5 bases; unmatched junction bases: 1. This CDR3 region has 13 residues.

The chain combines TRBV28 with TRBJ2-2, with 7 bases lining up with TRBD2. The CDR3 has 14 amino acids. The germline gives CDR1 MDHEN, CDR2 SYDVKM. Losses at the gene ends were 6 bases for V and 5 bases for J; bases not matched to a gene: 6. CDR3 region: CASRSSGRTGELFF. The CDR3 DNA reads as TGTGCCAGCAGGTCTAGCGGCCGAACCGGGGAGCTGTTTTTT.

This clonotype showed up just a few times. The chain links TRBV4-1 to TRBJ2-5; D is possibly TRBD1 (6 bases). There are 13 residues in the CDR3. Trimming left V 2 bases short and J 4 bases short, with 8 bases between. Germline V CDR1 and CDR2: MGHRA, YSYEKL. In DNA, the CDR3 is TGCGCCAGCAGCCAACAGGGGCTAGAGACCCAGTACTTC. This encodes CASSQQGLETQYF.

This sequence joins TRBV20-1 and TRBJ1-6, with D tentatively TRBD1 (5 bases). Germline V CDR1 and CDR2: DFQATT, SNEGSKA (reference sequence). The V end lost 2 bases, the J end lost 2 bases, and 10 bases lay between the germline ends. This CDR3 region has 15 residues. CDR3 sequence reads: CSARIQGAYNSPLHF. The CDR3 bases are TGCAGTGCTAGAATTCAGGGTGCCTATAATTCACCCCTCCACTTT.

In its sample, this clonotype was seen many times. The chain uses TRBV10-1 and TRBJ2-7, with D tentatively TRBD1 (5 bases). Germline V CDR1 and CDR2: WNHNN, SYGVQD (reference sequence). This CDR3 has 14 amino acids. V lost 5 bases and J 3 bases, leaving 14 bases between the germline ends. Written as DNA, the CDR3 is TGCGCCAGCAGTCAGGGATCCGGTATCTACGAGCAGTACTTC. Translated: CASSQGSGIYEQYF.

This clonotype was found many times. This rearrangement joins TRBV13 to TRBJ1-2; TRBD1 matches at 7 bases. CDR3 size: 16 residues. V gave up 5 bases and J gave up 4 bases; unmatched junction bases: 13. CDR1 is PRHDT, CDR2 FYEKMQ, per germline (reference sequence). CDR3 amino acids: CASSARTGTLIYGYTF. The CDR3 DNA follows: TGTGCCAGCAGCGCAAGGACAGGAACTCTGATCTATGGCTACACCTTC.

This clonotype came up a few times. The rearrangement uses TRBV19 and TRBJ1-5; D uncertain. From germline, CDR1 is LNHDA and CDR2 SQIVND (reference sequence). Trimming took 5 bases from V and 0 from J, leaving 8 bases between them. This CDR3 has 14 amino acids. CDR3 region: CASSWSGSNQPQHF. The CDR3 region has the DNA TGTGCCAGTAGTTGGAGCGGTAGCAATCAGCCCCAGCATTTT.

This clonotype was detected a few times. This chain joins TRBV20-1 and TRBJ1-1, with 8 bases matching TRBD1. The CDR3 is made up of 16 amino acids. Losses at the gene ends were 2 bases for V and 5 bases for J; bases not matched to a gene: 13. The germline gives CDR1 DFQATT, CDR2 SNEGSKA (reference sequence). The CDR3 region has the DNA TGCAGTGCTAGACACAGGGGGGGTAAGAGGAAGACTGAAGCTTTCTTT. This codes for CSARHRGGKRKTEAFF.

This clonotype was picked up many times. DNA of the CDR3: TGTGCCAGCCAAACCCACCTCGAGCAGTACTTC. This translates into CASQTHLEQYF. This chain uses TRBV28 with TRBJ2-7; D is ambiguous. Germline V gives CDR1 MDHEN, CDR2 SYDVKM. CDR3 length: 11 residues. V lost 8 bases, J lost 6 bases, and 11 bases lay in between.

The chain recombines TRBV6-5 with TRBJ2-1; 7 bases line up with TRBD1. Germline CDR1 MNHEY, CDR2 SVGAGI. This CDR3 is built from 17 residues. Trimming took 2 bases from V and 0 from J; bases not matched to a gene: 7. The CDR3 DNA reads as TGTGCCAGCAGTTACACGCCGGGACAGAGCTCCTACAATGAGCAGTTCTTC. As protein: CASSYTPGQSSYNEQFF.